The 31 T cell receptor beta chains below come from one sample, sequenced in a study of identical twins. TCRdb passed the 5' RACE reads through MiXCR, listing each CDR3 protein once. Of hundreds of thousands of distinct CDR3 sequences listed, approximately 6.1% are singletons. Sequencing input: naive T cells sorted from blood. The receptors derive from a man aged 18 to 35 in good health.

This clonotype was seen a few times. CDR3 sequence (DNA): TGTGCCAGCAGTGAAGGGGTTGCGGTGTACAATGAGCAGTTCTTC. Protein sequence: CASSEGVAVYNEQFF. This chain joins TRBV6-4 and TRBJ2-1, with a possible D match to TRBD1 (5 bases). Germline V gives CDR1 MRHNA, CDR2 SNTAGT. CDR3 length: 15 residues. V lost 3 bases to trimming and J lost 4 bases, with 13 bases between them.

V gene TRBV14 combines with J gene TRBJ1-2, with D unresolved. The germline V gene has CDR1 SGHDN and CDR2 FVKESK. CDR3 length: 15 amino acids. The V end lost 0 bases, the J end lost 1 base, and 9 bases lay between the germline ends. CDR3 DNA sequence: TGTGCCAGCAGCCAAGAGGGGTTTTATAACTATGGCTACACCTTC. This translates into CASSQEGFYNYGYTF. Filled out from reference TRBV14 and TRBJ1-2, the complete variable domain reads EAGVTQFPSHSVIEKGQTVTLRCDPISGHDNLYWYRRVMGKEIKFLLHFVKESKQDESGMPNNRFLAERTGGTYSTLKVQPAELEDSGVYFCASSQEGFYNYGYTFGSGTRLTVV.

Many counts were recorded for this clonotype. V is TRBV12-3 or TRBV12-4 and J is TRBJ1-6; no definite D call. CDR3 length: 16 amino acids. The V end lost 6 bases, the J end lost 0 bases, and 12 bases lay between the germline ends. The CDR3 DNA reads TGTGCCAGCAGCCTCCGAGACATCTCCTATAATTCACCCCTCCACTTT. Translation gives CASSLRDISYNSPLHF.

This clonotype was recorded many times. J is TRBJ2-3 and V is TRBV29-1; no clear D. This CDR3 region has 14 residues. Germline CDR1 and CDR2: SQVTM and ANQGSEA. V dropped 1 base and J dropped 2 bases, with 10 bases sitting between them. The CDR3: CSVEAPYLTDTQYF. The CDR3, as DNA: TGCAGCGTTGAAGCCCCTTACCTCACAGATACGCAGTATTTT.

At least ten counts were recorded for this clonotype. The chain has TRBV12-3 or TRBV12-4 and TRBJ1-3, with D uncertain. V lost 1 base and J lost 8, with 12 bases in between. CDR3 length: 14 amino acids. The CDR3 is CASSLVSALHTIYF. CDR3 nucleotide sequence: TGTGCCAGCAGTTTAGTGAGCGCCCTGCACACCATATATTTT.

The rearrangement uses TRBV7-9 and TRBJ2-5; 11 nucleotides align to TRBD2. The CDR3 is 16 amino acids. V gave up 6 bases and J gave up 3 bases; unmatched junction bases: 9. The germline gives CDR1 SEHNR, CDR2 FQNEAQ (reference sequence). The CDR3 DNA reads TGTGCCAGCAGGAACCCGACTAGCGGGATAGAAGAGACCCAGTACTTC. Translated, it gives CASRNPTSGIEETQYF.

In this sample, this clonotype turned up many times. The chain links TRBV12-3 or TRBV12-4 to TRBJ2-1, with D possibly called TRBD1 or TRBD2 (5 bases each). The CDR3 contains 16 residues. Between the trimmed V and J ends, which lost 3 bases and 6 bases, there was a span of 18 bases. The DNA for the CDR3 is TGTGCCAGCAGTTTCTCCGGGACCGTGCATGGCAATGAGCAGTTCTTC. Translated: CASSFSGTVHGNEQFF.

The chain combines TRBV6-6 with TRBJ1-2; D is unresolved. V shed 5 bases and J shed 6 bases, with 10 bases lying between them. This CDR3 is built from 12 residues. Per the germline V gene, CDR1 is MNHNY and CDR2 is SVGAGI (reference sequence). The DNA for the CDR3 is TGTGCCAGCAGTGGGCCCCGGGATGGCTACACCTTC. Amino acids: CASSGPRDGYTF.

V usage is TRBV12-3 or TRBV12-4 and J usage is TRBJ1-2; D not resolved. Deletions cut 6 bases from V and 8 bases from J, with 16 bases between. This CDR3 is 13 amino acids long. Written as DNA, the CDR3 is TGTGCCAGCAGCAAAAGTGGAGGGAGCGGCTACACCTTC. It yields the protein CASSKSGGSGYTF.

This chain uses TRBV20-1 with TRBJ2-5; TRBD2 aligns across 7 bases. CDR1 is DFQATT, CDR2 SNEGSKA, per germline (reference sequence). The CDR3 consists of 14 residues. J gave up 3 bases and V 6 bases, and 10 bases lay outside the gene matches. CDR3 sequence (DNA): TGCAGTGCGGGGGGGGTAGGCTGGAAAGAGACCCAGTACTTC. This sequence encodes CSAGGVGWKETQYF.

V is TRBV9 and J is TRBJ2-1, with 9 bases identical to TRBD1. V gave up 2 bases and J gave up 0 bases; unmatched junction bases: 3. The CDR3 length is 16 residues. Germline V gives CDR1 SGDLS, CDR2 YYNGEE. Written as DNA, the CDR3 is TGTGCCAGCAGCGTCGGACAGGGGACCTCCTACAATGAGCAGTTCTTC. Amino acids: CASSVGQGTSYNEQFF.

The table lists this clonotype with many counts. Written as DNA, the CDR3 is TGCGCCAGCAGCTTGGCCGGAGCGGGTACCGGGGAGCTGTTTTTT. Translating it yields CASSLAGAGTGELFF. The rearrangement joins TRBV5-1 to TRBJ2-2, with D perhaps matching TRBD2 (6 bases). Germline values: CDR1 SGHRS, CDR2 YFSETQ. The CDR3 sequence is 15 residues long. Trimming removed 0 bases at V and 5 bases at J, with 11 bases between.

The CDR3 is CASSYRHPGASGANVLTF. CDR3 nucleotide sequence: TGTGCCAGCAGTTACCGCCATCCAGGGGCCTCTGGGGCCAACGTCCTGACTTTC. The chain recombines TRBV6-5 with TRBJ2-6; D possibly corresponds to TRBD1 (6 bases). V was cut by 2 bases and J by 0 bases, with 14 bases left in between. Germline V gene sequence: CDR1 MNHEY, CDR2 SVGAGI. The CDR3 has 18 residues.

This clonotype was counted ten times or more. V usage is TRBV29-1 and J usage is TRBJ1-5; TRBD1 matches 9 bases. The CDR3 is 13 amino acids. The junction had 11 bases not matched to a gene; V was cut back by 6 bases and J by 11 bases. The germline CDR1 and CDR2 sequences are SQVTM and ANQGSEA. The CDR3 nucleotides read TGCAGCGTAGCGGGACAGGGTATCGGGACCCAGCATTTT. Its translation: CSVAGQGIGTQHF.

The chain has TRBV21-1 and TRBJ1-5. TRBV21-1 is a pseudogene. The CDR3 extends over 11 amino acids. The chain's CDR3 is CARPQGQPQHF. In DNA, the CDR3 is TGTGCCAGACCCCAAGGTCAGCCCCAGCATTTT.

This clonotype was counted between two and nine times. The chain employs TRBV20-1 and TRBJ2-1, with 11 nucleotides matching TRBD2. The CDR3 runs to 15 residues. With 5 bases clipped from V and 5 bases from J, the junction kept 8 bases outside the gene matches. CDR1 is DFQATT and CDR2 is SNEGSKA in the germline V gene (reference sequence). CDR3 bases: TGCAGTGCTGGTTTAGCGGGAGGGGTCGACAATGAGCAGTTCTTC. It encodes CSAGLAGGVDNEQFF.

The chain is built from TRBV7-9 and TRBJ2-7; 8 bases are a match to TRBD2. From germline, CDR1 is SEHNR and CDR2 FQNEAQ (reference sequence). With V trimmed by 2 bases and J by 2 bases, 8 bases remained unmatched. The length of the CDR3 is 16 residues. The CDR3 is CASSLRGPREAYEQYF. The CDR3 region has the DNA TGTGCCAGCAGCTTAAGGGGCCCGCGGGAGGCCTACGAGCAGTACTTC.

Many counts were recorded for this clonotype. The chain joins TRBV12-3 or TRBV12-4 to TRBJ2-3; no firm D call. V gave up 1 base and J gave up 7 bases, with 6 bases separating them. The CDR3 totals 12 residues. CDR3 amino acids: CASSLDGHTQYF. CDR3 nucleotides: TGTGCCAGCAGTTTAGATGGGCATACGCAGTATTTT.

There are many counts of this clonotype. This chain links TRBV24-1 with TRBJ1-2; 7 positions agree with TRBD1. This CDR3 spans 12 amino acids. The germline V gene has CDR1 KGHDR and CDR2 SFDVKD. The junction had 5 bases not matched to a gene; V was cut back by 7 bases and J by 7 bases. CDR3 sequence reads: CATSGGGSGYTF. CDR3 coding DNA: TGTGCCACCAGCGGAGGGGGCAGTGGCTACACCTTC.

There are many counts of this clonotype. The CDR3 bases are TGCGCCAGCAGAGACAGCCCCAGGGACGGGGAGCTGTTTTTT. Amino acid sequence: CASRDSPRDGELFF. The chain is built from TRBV5-1 and TRBJ2-2; maybe TRBD1 (5 bases). CDR1 and CDR2 (germline): SGHRS, YFSETQ. V dropped 5 bases and J dropped 7 bases, with 15 bases sitting between them. This CDR3 region has 14 residues. The whole variable domain, filled in from reference TRBV5-1 and TRBJ2-2, reads KAGVTQTPRYLIKTRGQQVTLSCSPISGHRSVSWYQQTPGQGLQFLFEYFSETQRNKGNFPGRFSGRQFSNSRSEMNVSTLELGDSALYLCASRDSPRDGELFFGEGSRLTVL.

About this clonotype: This may arise from a read error, as a much more abundant clone is one base away. The chain is built from TRBV7-9 and TRBJ2-1; D gene uncertain. This CDR3 has 14 amino acids. Between the trimmed V and J ends, which lost 5 bases and 4 bases, there was a span of 12 bases. Germline CDR1 is SEHNR and CDR2 is FQNEAQ (reference sequence). In DNA form, the CDR3 reads TGTGCCAGCAGCCCACCGACCTTTTACAATGAGCAGTTCTTC. Translation gives CASSPPTFYNEQFF.

This clonotype was found a few times. The J gene is TRBJ2-1, the V gene TRBV29-1, with D perhaps TRBD2 (6 bases). CDR1 is SQVTM and CDR2 is ANQGSEA in the germline V gene. V lost 3 bases to trimming and J lost 3 bases, with 12 bases between them. CDR3 length: 14 amino acids. The CDR3 reads CSVDSLTSYNEQFF. Here the CDR3 DNA reads TGCAGCGTTGATTCATTGACTAGCTACAATGAGCAGTTCTTC.

This chain uses TRBV10-3 with TRBJ2-2; D unresolved. This CDR3 has 17 amino acids. Germline CDR1 reads ENHRY; CDR2 reads SYGVKD. V lost 2 bases to trimming and J lost 4 bases, with 17 bases between them. The CDR3 here is CAISERSGGLLTGELFF. The CDR3 DNA follows: TGTGCCATCAGTGAGAGGTCTGGCGGCCTCCTCACCGGGGAGCTGTTTTTT.

The V and J genes are TRBV7-3 and TRBJ2-1; 13 bases map to TRBD2. The CDR3 has 19 amino acids. The V and J ends lost 0 bases and 5 bases, in that order; junction bases with no gene match: 10. Germline CDR1 reads SGHTA; CDR2 reads FQGTGA. In DNA form, the CDR3 reads TGTGCCAGCAGCTTAACGTATGAGACTAGCGGGAGGACGAACAATGAGCAGTTCTTC. Translated, it gives CASSLTYETSGRTNNEQFF. The whole variable domain, filled in from reference TRBV7-3 and TRBJ2-1, reads GAGVSQTPSNKVTEKGKYVELRCDPISGHTALYWYRQSLGQGPEFLIYFQGTGAADDSGLPNDRFFAVRPEGSVSTLKIQRTERGDSAVYLCASSLTYETSGRTNNEQFFGPGTRLTVL.

This clonotype was seen ten or more times. The genes are TRBV29-1 and TRBJ2-2, with D unclear. The CDR3 sequence is 15 residues long. The germline V gene encodes CDR1 SQVTM and CDR2 ANQGSEA. Trimming took off 2 bases at V and 6 bases at J, with 16 bases between the two ends. CDR3 residues: CSVEPNGGKAGELFF. The CDR3 coding sequence is TGCAGCGTTGAACCCAACGGTGGGAAGGCCGGGGAGCTGTTTTTT.

The chain recombines TRBV7-9 with TRBJ2-2, with D unclear. Trimming shortened V by 5 bases and J by 8 bases, and 9 bases separated the two germline ends. Germline V gives CDR1 SEHNR, CDR2 FQNEAQ (reference sequence). The CDR3 has 12 amino acids. For the CDR3, the DNA is TGTGCCAGCAGCCCCGGATGGGGGGAGCTGTTTTTT. It is translated as CASSPGWGELFF.

V usage is TRBV4-1 and J usage is TRBJ1-5; D gene uncertain. The V gene's germline CDR1 is MGHRA and CDR2 YSYEKL. V shed 4 bases and J shed 0 bases, with 13 bases lying between them. The CDR3 consists of 16 residues. The CDR3 DNA reads as TGCGCCAGCAGCCCCCCCGGTGATTATAGCAATCAGCCCCAGCATTTT. Residues: CASSPPGDYSNQPQHF.

The chain carries TRBV24-1 and TRBJ2-5, with D maybe TRBD1 (5 bases). Trimming pared 3 bases from V and 5 bases from J, leaving 18 bases between. The CDR3 totals 16 residues. Per germline, CDR1 KGHDR and CDR2 SFDVKD. CDR3 coding DNA: TGTGCCACCAGTGATGGCCCCTATGAGGCAGGGGAGACCCAGTACTTC. This translates into CATSDGPYEAGETQYF.

The chain couples TRBV6-5 to TRBJ1-2; tentative D call: TRBD1 (6 bases). The V end was cut by 2 bases, the J end by 5 bases, with 15 bases between. CDR1 and CDR2 (germline): MNHEY, SVGAGI. The CDR3 loop spans 15 amino acids. The chain's CDR3 is CASSYEGQGRYGYTF. The CDR3 DNA reads as TGTGCCAGCAGTTACGAGGGGCAGGGGAGGTATGGCTACACCTTC.

The rearrangement joins TRBV20-1 to TRBJ1-1; tentative D call: TRBD1 (5 bases). The germline V gene encodes CDR1 DFQATT and CDR2 SNEGSKA (reference sequence). This CDR3 is built from 19 residues. The V gene lost 3 bases and the J gene lost 5 bases, with 31 bases spanning the gap. Here the CDR3 reads CSARPDRDQVSLRPTEAFF. In DNA, the CDR3 is TGCAGTGCTAGGCCCGATCGGGACCAAGTCTCCCTGAGGCCAACTGAAGCTTTCTTT.

In this sample, this clonotype turned up a few times. The V and J genes are TRBV5-5 and TRBJ1-1; D may be TRBD1 (5 bases). V lost 4 bases, J lost 4 bases, and 23 bases lay in between. Per germline, CDR1 SGHKS and CDR2 YYEKEE (reference sequence). The CDR3 has 17 amino acids. The CDR3 nucleotides read TGTGCCAGCAGCCCGATCTTCAGGGATGCATTGGGCACTGAAGCTTTCTTT. Its protein is CASSPIFRDALGTEAFF.